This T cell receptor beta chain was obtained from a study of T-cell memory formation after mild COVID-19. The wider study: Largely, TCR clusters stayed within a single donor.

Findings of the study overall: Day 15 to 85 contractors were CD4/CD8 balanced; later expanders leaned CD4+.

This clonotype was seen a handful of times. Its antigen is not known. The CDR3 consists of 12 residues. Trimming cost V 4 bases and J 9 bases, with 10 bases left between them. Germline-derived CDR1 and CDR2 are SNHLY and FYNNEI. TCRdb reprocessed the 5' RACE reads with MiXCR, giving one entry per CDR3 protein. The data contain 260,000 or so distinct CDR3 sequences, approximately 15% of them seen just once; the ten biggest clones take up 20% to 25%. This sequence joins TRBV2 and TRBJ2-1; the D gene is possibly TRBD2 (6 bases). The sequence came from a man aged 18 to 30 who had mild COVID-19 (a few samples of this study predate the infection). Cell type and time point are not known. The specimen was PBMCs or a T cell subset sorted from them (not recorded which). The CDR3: CASSGTTIEQFF. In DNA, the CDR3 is TGTGCCAGCAGTGGGACTACCATTGAGCAGTTCTTC.